This T cell receptor beta chain stems from a study of blood T cell repertoires in COVID-19. About the research overall: PBMCs, B-cell-depleted T cells, or T cells provided the cDNA or gDNA that made up the material.

Germline trimming cut 4 bases from V and 0 bases from J; bases unmatched to any gene: 4. CDR3 size: 14 residues. The germline V gene has CDR1 GTSNPN and CDR2 SVGIG (reference sequence). Seattle researchers signed up patients amid active infection and tracked them longitudinally. Method: immunoSEQ multiplex PCR; TCRdb's copy keeps in-frame clones and lacks some. The table has 200,000 to 250,000 clones, more than 75% seen once. The receptor was derived from a woman at least 80 years old with COVID-19, enrolled during active disease. This chain links TRBV30 with TRBJ2-3, with 7 bases matching TRBD2. Sequenced input: peripheral blood. CDR3 loop: CAWTFSGSTDTQYF. Written as DNA, the CDR3 is TGTGCCTGGACCTTTAGCGGGAGCACAGATACGCAGTATTTT.